The following is a T cell receptor (beta chain) sequence with its context. CDR3 length: 15 residues. Germline CDR1 reads LGHDT; CDR2 reads YNNKEL (reference sequence). Trimming took 4 bases from V and 6 from J; bases not matched to a gene: 6. The data were taken from a study of blood T cell repertoires in COVID-19. Study background: The origin of the acute and convalescent COVID-19 samples was the United States, Italy and Spain. T cells, B-cell-depleted T cells, or PBMCs supplied cDNA or gDNA.

In the authors' methods: Reference gene primer amplification in the assay estimated nucleated cell counts. Profiled with immunoSEQ multiplex PCR; TCRdb holds only in-frame clones, not every one. That table supplies the V and J calls and clone size; D and trimming were determined from the DNA. The sample has roughly 110,000 clones; approximately 88% are singletons. The source is a man aged 45-65 years with active or convalescent COVID-19. The V call is TRBV3-1 (or the pseudogene TRBV3-2), the J call TRBJ2-7; 13 bases fit TRBD2. Sequencing was carried out using peripheral blood. The CDR3 reads CASSPPGLAGAEQYF. The CDR3 coding sequence is TGTGCCAGCAGCCCCCCCGGACTAGCGGGAGCCGAGCAGTACTTC.